This passage covers 32 T cell receptor beta chains from one sample sequenced in a study of cytomegalovirus exposure and HLA in healthy donors. 60 Vbeta and 13 Jbeta primers were used in PCR. The table came from immunoSEQ multiplex PCR; TCRdb's copy has only in-frame clones and leaves some out. Its listing shows more than 90,000 clones. The specimen was PBMCs. Source of these receptors: a man aged 35 to 55 in good health and CMV-seropositive.

This chain joins TRBV9 and TRBJ2-3; 8 bases line up with TRBD1. The CDR3 is 15 amino acids. CDR1 SGDLS and CDR2 YYNGEE come from the germline V gene. J gave up 3 bases and V 7 bases, and 10 bases lay outside the gene matches. CDR3 nucleotide sequence: TGTGCCAGCGGGAGACAGGGGTGGAATACAGATACGCAGTATTTT. Its translation is CASGRQGWNTDTQYF.

The chain recombines TRBV27 with TRBJ2-3; unclear D gene. Germline V gene data show CDR1 as MNHEY and CDR2 as SMNVEV (reference sequence). CDR3 length: 12 residues. Trimming removed 4 bases at V and 1 base at J, with 3 bases between. The CDR3, as DNA: TGTGCCAGCAGTTCTCGCACAGATACGCAGTATTTT. The encoded protein is CASSSRTDTQYF.

The chain links TRBV4-2 to TRBJ1-2; D possibly corresponds to TRBD1 (5 bases). From germline, CDR1 is LGHNA and CDR2 YNFKEQ. The CDR3 has 17 amino acids. V gave up 1 base and J gave up 4 bases, with 19 bases separating them. In DNA form, the CDR3 reads TGTGCCAGCAGCCAAGCGTCTTCAGGGTCTTTGGGCTATGGCTACACCTTC. This translates into CASSQASSGSLGYGYTF.

The rearrangement uses TRBV5-8 and TRBJ1-5; D gene unclear. Germline CDR1 is SGHTS and CDR2 is YDEGEE. CDR3 length: 15 amino acids. Trimming removed 7 bases from V and 0 bases from J, with 14 bases in between. CDR3 region: CASWYGGNSNQPQHF. The CDR3 nucleotides are TGTGCCAGCTGGTACGGCGGTAATAGCAATCAGCCCCAGCATTTT.

The V gene is TRBV14, the J gene TRBJ1-6, with D possibly TRBD1 on 6 matching bases. Trimming shortened V by 1 base and J by 9 bases, and 10 bases separated the two germline ends. Germline values: CDR1 SGHDN, CDR2 FVKESK. CDR3 length equals 14 residues. The CDR3 sequence: CASSQGRGGSPLHF. The DNA for the CDR3 is TGTGCCAGCAGCCAAGGTAGAGGGGGTTCACCCCTCCACTTT.

The chain employs TRBV7-2 and TRBJ2-1, with 8 bases that match TRBD2. The CDR3 has 14 amino acids. Germline values: CDR1 SGHTA, CDR2 FQGNSA. V shed 5 bases, J shed 2 bases, and the junction held 2 bases outside the gene matches. The CDR3 DNA is TGTGCCAGCAGCCCGGGACTAGCCTACAATGAGCAGTTCTTC. Its protein is CASSPGLAYNEQFF.

The chain has TRBV2 and TRBJ2-5, with no clear D. The germline gives CDR1 SNHLY, CDR2 FYNNEI. This CDR3 contains 13 residues. The germline V and J ends were trimmed by 4 bases and 5 bases, with 11 bases remaining between them. As DNA, the CDR3 is TGTGCCAGCAGTGCGAACCTCGGGGAGACCCAGTACTTC. Translation: CASSANLGETQYF. The complete variable domain, with remaining parts taken from reference TRBV2 and TRBJ2-5, reads EPEVTQTPSHQVTQMGQEVILRCVPISNHLYFYWYRQILGQKVEFLVSFYNNEISEKSEIFDDQFSVERPDGSNFTLKIRSTKLEDSAMYFCASSANLGETQYFGPGTRLLVL.

This chain uses TRBV15 with TRBJ2-5; D possibly corresponds to TRBD1 (5 bases). Near its end, the DNA agrees better with TRBJ2-7, so the J call may be wrong. Germline CDR1 reads LNHNV; CDR2 reads YYDKDF (reference sequence). The CDR3 length is 13 residues. The CDR3 is CATSRAQGVEQYF. CDR3 nucleotides: TGTGCCACCAGCAGAGCGCAGGGCGTCGAGCAGTACTTC.

The J gene is TRBJ2-7, the V gene TRBV2; 11 positions agree with TRBD2. The ends lost 3 bases at V and 3 bases at J; junction bases unmatched: 4. The CDR3 sequence is 15 residues long. CDR1 SNHLY and CDR2 FYNNEI come from the germline V gene. As DNA, the CDR3 is TGTGCCAGCAGTGACCCGGGACTAGCGGACTACGAGCAGTACTTC. Its translation is CASSDPGLADYEQYF.

The chain employs TRBV5-1 and TRBJ2-1; 8 bases map to TRBD2. The CDR3 runs 17 residues. Germline trimming cut 6 bases from V and 7 bases from J; bases unmatched to any gene: 18. CDR1 is SGHRS, CDR2 YFSETQ, per germline. The DNA of the CDR3 is TGCGCCAGCACCCCCGGTGGCGGAGCGGGAGCCTGGAATGAGCAGTTCTTC. It translates to CASTPGGGAGAWNEQFF.

V gene TRBV6-5 combines with J gene TRBJ2-7; D is undetermined. This CDR3 has 12 amino acids. V was cut by 10 bases and J by 2 bases, with 12 bases left in between. CDR1 is MNHEY, CDR2 SVGAGI, per germline. The CDR3: CATLSPPYEQYF. In nucleotides, the CDR3 is TGTGCCACCCTCTCTCCCCCCTACGAGCAGTACTTC.

J is TRBJ1-2 and V is TRBV6-5, with 12 bases matching TRBD1. V lost 9 bases to trimming and J lost 5 bases; unmatched junction nucleotides: 10. The length of the CDR3 is 15 residues. In germline, CDR1 is MNHEY, CDR2 SVGAGI. CDR3 protein: CASRPGTGGAYGYTF. The CDR3 DNA sequence: TGTGCCAGTAGGCCCGGGACAGGGGGCGCTTATGGCTACACCTTC.

The rearrangement uses TRBV4-3 and TRBJ2-1, with TRBD2 as a possible D gene (6 bases). The V end lost 5 bases, the J end lost 7 bases, and 12 bases lay between the germline ends. The CDR3 contains 13 residues. Germline V gene sequence: CDR1 LGHNA, CDR2 YSLEER. CDR3 protein: CASSARGGNEQFF. CDR3 DNA sequence: TGCGCCAGCAGCGCCCGTGGGGGGAATGAGCAGTTCTTC.

The CDR3 loop is CASALYSNTGELFF. Written as DNA, the CDR3 is TGTGCTAGTGCCCTGTATTCGAACACCGGGGAGCTGTTTTTT. The chain links TRBV12-5 to TRBJ2-2; D gene uncertain. This CDR3 is built from 14 residues. The germline V gene has CDR1 LGHNT and CDR2 FRNRAP. The V end lost 7 bases, the J end lost 0 bases, and 9 bases lay between the germline ends.

The chain uses TRBV4-3 and TRBJ1-2; a weak D match, TRBD1 (5 bases). Germline CDR1 reads LGHNA; CDR2 reads YSLEER. The CDR3 is 12 residues long. Trimming took 3 bases from V and 7 from J, leaving 9 bases between them. The CDR3 reads CASSHRGGGYTF. The DNA of the CDR3 is TGCGCCAGCAGCCACCGGGGGGGTGGCTACACCTTC.

The chain joins TRBV28 to TRBJ1-2, with 8 bases aligning to TRBD1. CDR1 and CDR2 from the germline V gene are MDHEN and SYDVKM. This CDR3 has 16 amino acids. The V segment lost 1 base and the J segment 8 bases; nucleotides outside the gene matches: 12. CDR3 amino acids: CASSLFPGQGPWGYTF. The CDR3 nucleotides are TGTGCCAGCAGTTTATTTCCCGGACAGGGCCCCTGGGGCTACACCTTC.

This chain links TRBV28 with TRBJ1-2, with D uncertain. V was clipped by 10 bases and J by 4 bases, with 10 bases between them. The germline CDR1 and CDR2 sequences are MDHEN and SYDVKM. CDR3 length: 11 residues. The DNA for the CDR3 is TGTGCCACGAGGGCCAGCTATGGCTACACCTTC. Its protein product is CATRASYGYTF.

The chain employs TRBV7-3 and TRBJ2-5; D unresolved. The J call may be incorrect, as the DNA end agrees better with TRBJ2-7. CDR1 and CDR2 from the germline V gene are SGHTA and FQGTGA. CDR3 length: 15 residues. CDR3 sequence reads: CASSLTLIGNYEQYF. CDR3 DNA sequence: TGTGCCAGCAGCCTCACCCTGATTGGAAACTACGAGCAGTACTTC.

This chain joins TRBV27 and TRBJ2-3; D is perhaps TRBD1 (7 bases). The V gene lost 0 bases and the J gene lost 4 bases, with 11 bases spanning the gap. CDR3 size: 15 residues. Germline V gives CDR1 MNHEY, CDR2 SMNVEV (reference sequence). This chain's CDR3 is CASSLSEGAADTQYF. CDR3 in DNA: TGTGCCAGCAGTTTATCGGAGGGGGCCGCAGATACGCAGTATTTT.

The rearrangement links TRBV6-6 to TRBJ1-1; D might be TRBD1 (6 bases). Germline CDR1 MNHNY, CDR2 SVGAGI (reference sequence). The CDR3 is made up of 13 amino acids. Trimming removed 7 bases at V and 1 base at J, with 10 bases between. The CDR3 DNA sequence: TGTGCCAGCAAAGGACAGCAGAACACTGAAGCTTTCTTT. Translation gives CASKGQQNTEAFF.

The V and J genes are TRBV5-1 and TRBJ2-3; the D gene is possibly TRBD2 (5 bases). The CDR3 contains 14 residues. V lost 0 bases to trimming and J lost 1 base, with 6 bases between them. The germline V gene has CDR1 SGHRS and CDR2 YFSETQ. DNA of the CDR3: TGCGCCAGCAGCTTGGGCGGGCGCACAGATACGCAGTATTTT. Protein sequence: CASSLGGRTDTQYF.

The V call is TRBV6-1, the J call TRBJ2-1; 11 bases fit TRBD2. The CDR3 is 13 amino acids. V lost 6 bases, J lost 10 bases, and 5 bases stayed unmatched. CDR1 and CDR2 from the germline V gene are MNHNS and SASEGT. The CDR3 coding sequence is TGTGCCAGCAGGGCACTAGCGGGAGACGAGCAGTTCTTC. Translated: CASRALAGDEQFF.

The chain has TRBV6-6 and TRBJ2-3, with 9 positions matching TRBD2. The CDR3 length is 16 residues. J lost 4 bases, V lost 7 bases, and 12 bases had no gene match. Germline V lookup: CDR1 MNHNY, CDR2 SVGAGI (reference sequence). The CDR3 DNA reads TGTGCCAGCACCCTTAGCGGGAGTACCCTCGCAGATACGCAGTATTTT. Encoded protein: CASTLSGSTLADTQYF.

The V call is TRBV28, the J call TRBJ2-1; 7 bases are shared with TRBD1. Losses at the gene ends were 5 bases for V and 4 bases for J; bases not matched to a gene: 8. Looked up from germline, CDR1 is MDHEN and CDR2 is SYDVKM. The CDR3 consists of 15 residues. The CDR3 bases are TGTGCCAGCAGTAACAGGGGAAGAATATACAATGAGCAGTTCTTC. This codes for CASSNRGRIYNEQFF. Complete variable domain (other parts from reference TRBV28 and TRBJ2-1): DVKVTQSSRYLVKRTGEKVFLECVQDMDHENMFWYRQDPGLGLRLIYFSYDVKMKEKGDIPEGYSVSREKKERFSLILESASTNQTSMYLCASSNRGRIYNEQFFGPGTRLTVL.

This chain joins TRBV5-4 and TRBJ2-7; D not resolved. The CDR3 length is 13 residues. V shed 4 bases and J shed 7 bases, with 15 bases lying between them. Germline V CDR1 and CDR2: SGHNT, YYREEE (reference sequence). The DNA for the CDR3 is TGTGCCAGCAGCGTGGCACCCTCCAGAGAGCAGTACTTC. It codes for CASSVAPSREQYF.

The gene calls are TRBV7-7 and TRBJ1-1; no definite D call. V lost 2 bases and J 2 bases, leaving 6 bases between the germline ends. CDR1 SSHAT and CDR2 FNYEAQ come from the germline V gene (reference sequence). CDR3 length: 13 amino acids. The CDR3 region has the DNA TGTGCCAGCAGCTTAAACGGTAACACTGAAGCTTTCTTT. This codes for CASSLNGNTEAFF.

V usage is TRBV9 and J usage is TRBJ1-1; no clear D. Trimming left V 2 bases short and J 8 bases short, with 13 bases between. CDR1 is SGDLS and CDR2 is YYNGEE in the germline V gene. This CDR3 region has 13 residues. The CDR3 loop reads CASSVLPRAEAFF. CDR3 in DNA: TGTGCCAGCAGCGTCCTACCGAGGGCCGAAGCTTTCTTT. The whole variable domain, remainder taken from reference TRBV9 and TRBJ1-1, is DSGVTQTPKHLITATGQRVTLRCSPRSGDLSVYWYQQSLDQGLQFLIQYYNGEERAKGNILERFSAQQFPDLHSELNLSSLELGDSALYFCASSVLPRAEAFFGQGTRLTVV.

This chain links TRBV4-3 with TRBJ1-4, with D possibly TRBD1 on 6 matching bases. This CDR3 has 16 amino acids. Trimming took 0 bases from V and 0 from J, leaving 8 bases between them. Germline CDR1 and CDR2: LGHNA and YSLEER. CDR3 DNA sequence: TGCGCCAGCAGCCAAGATCACAGGGCAACTAATGAAAAACTGTTTTTT. This sequence encodes CASSQDHRATNEKLFF.

This sequence joins TRBV11-2 and TRBJ1-4; 9 bases are a match to TRBD1. In germline, CDR1 is SGHAT, CDR2 FQNNGV. J was trimmed by 4 bases and V by 1 base; bases with no gene match: 13. The length of the CDR3 is 19 residues. CDR3 nucleotide sequence: TGTGCCAGCAGCTTAGTCGGTACTTTCAGGACAGGGGATAATGAAAAACTGTTTTTT. Protein: CASSLVGTFRTGDNEKLFF.

This chain links TRBV28 with TRBJ2-7, with TRBD2 matching over 11 bases. This CDR3 is built from 15 residues. The V segment lost 3 bases and the J segment 5 bases; nucleotides outside the gene matches: 6. Germline V gives CDR1 MDHEN, CDR2 SYDVKM. The CDR3 coding sequence is TGTGCCAGCAGTTTTGAAATAGCGGGAGGGGACGAGCAGTACTTC. As protein: CASSFEIAGGDEQYF.

In nucleotides, the CDR3 is TGTGCCAGCTCGCGCCGTAGCGGGAGAGCCACAGATACGCAGTATTTT. It is translated as CASSRRSGRATDTQYF. The chain employs TRBV18 and TRBJ2-3, with 9 nucleotides matching TRBD2. Germline loops: CDR1 KGHSH, CDR2 LQKENI. This CDR3 contains 16 residues. Trimming removed 6 bases from V and 2 bases from J; junction bases left unmatched: 9.

The chain combines TRBV9 with TRBJ1-2; the match to TRBD1 covers 7 bases. Germline assignment: CDR1 SGDLS and CDR2 YYNGEE. This CDR3 region has 13 residues. Unmatched junction bases numbered 7, after V lost 4 bases and J lost 7 bases. The CDR3 reads CASSSKTGSGYTF. CDR3 bases: TGTGCCAGCAGCTCGAAGACAGGGTCTGGCTACACCTTC.